Presented here are 12 T cell receptor beta chains from one specimen sequenced in a study of identical twins. MiXCR, applied by TCRdb to the 5' RACE reads, yields one record per CDR3 protein. The table records roughly 500,000 distinct CDR3 sequences, approximately 22% of them present only once. These records were also assigned to another study, of T cells expressing NK-cell markers.

Sequenced input: CD4+ T cells sorted from blood. These receptors were collected from a woman aged 18-35 years in good health.

A few counts support this clonotype. The chain is built from TRBV20-1 and TRBJ1-1; D may be TRBD1 (5 bases). Germline CDR1 and CDR2: DFQATT and SNEGSKA (reference sequence). This CDR3 is 12 amino acids long. V dropped 5 bases and J dropped 4 bases, with 11 bases sitting between them. CDR3: CSAVGGGTEAFF. The CDR3 DNA reads as TGCAGTGCTGTTGGGGGGGGCACTGAAGCTTTCTTT.

The J gene is TRBJ2-3, the V gene TRBV29-1; the D gene is possibly TRBD1 (6 bases). There are 13 residues in the CDR3. V was trimmed by 3 bases and J by 4 bases, leaving 11 bases between them. From germline, CDR1 is SQVTM and CDR2 ANQGSEA. The CDR3 region is CSVESRGADTQYF. The CDR3 DNA is TGCAGCGTTGAGTCCAGGGGAGCAGATACGCAGTATTTT.

A few counts support this clonotype. V and J are TRBV27 and TRBJ1-2; D perhaps matches TRBD1 (6 bases). Looked up from germline, CDR1 is MNHEY and CDR2 is SMNVEV (reference sequence). The CDR3 totals 12 residues. Trimming shortened V by 5 bases and J by 6 bases, and 10 bases separated the two germline ends. CDR3 sequence reads: CASSPQGHGYTF. The CDR3 region has the DNA TGTGCCAGCAGTCCGCAGGGGCATGGCTACACCTTC.

The chain combines TRBV5-1 with TRBJ2-1, with TRBD2 matching 13 bases. Germline assignment: CDR1 SGHRS and CDR2 YFSETQ. With 8 bases clipped from V and 6 bases from J, the junction kept 8 bases outside the gene matches. This CDR3 is built from 15 residues. CDR3 in DNA: TGCGCCAGTAGGACCGGGACTAGCGGGACCAATGAGCAGTTCTTC. It yields the protein CASRTGTSGTNEQFF.

The V call is TRBV6-2 or TRBV6-3, the J call TRBJ2-2; 9 bases map to TRBD2. V trimming: 6 bases; J trimming: 5 bases; junction bases outside the gene matches: 7. CDR3 size: 15 residues. Germline V CDR1 and CDR2: MNHEY, SVGEGT. CDR3 bases: TGTGCCAGCAGGCCGGGACTAGCTTGGACCGGGGAGCTGTTTTTT. This codes for CASRPGLAWTGELFF.

The CDR3 region has the DNA TGCGCCAGCAGCCAAGTCGGGAGGGGGAACACTGAAGCTTTCTTT. Encoded protein: CASSQVGRGNTEAFF. The V gene is TRBV4-1, the J gene TRBJ1-1, with a tentative D call TRBD1 (5 bases). The germline V and J ends were trimmed by 1 base and 1 base, with 10 bases remaining between them. The CDR3 length is 15 residues. Germline lookup yields CDR1 MGHRA and CDR2 YSYEKL.

This clonotype was picked up many times. The chain joins TRBV6-5 to TRBJ2-7; D ambiguous. Trimming cost V 0 bases and J 2 bases, with 11 bases left between them. The CDR3 contains 15 residues. The V gene's germline CDR1 is MNHEY and CDR2 SVGAGI. The CDR3 sequence is CASSYSPGAPYEQYF. DNA for the CDR3: TGTGCCAGCAGTTACTCCCCAGGAGCTCCCTACGAGCAGTACTTC.

This clonotype was seen at least ten times. In nucleotides, the CDR3 is TGTGCCAGCAACGGACCCGGGACATATCAGCCCCAGCATTTT. It is translated as CASNGPGTYQPQHF. This chain uses TRBV12-3 or TRBV12-4 with TRBJ1-5; possibly TRBD1 for D (6 bases). The CDR3 runs to 14 residues. The V end was cut by 7 bases, the J end by 5 bases, with 15 bases between.

This chain links TRBV29-1 with TRBJ2-4; the D gene is possibly TRBD2 (5 bases). V dropped 4 bases and J dropped 0 bases, with 13 bases sitting between them. The germline gives CDR1 SQVTM, CDR2 ANQGSEA. The CDR3 loop spans 15 amino acids. This CDR3 is CSVVRVELAKNIQYF. In DNA, the CDR3 is TGCAGCGTTGTGCGGGTAGAACTAGCCAAAAACATTCAGTACTTC.

The rearrangement links TRBV6-1 to TRBJ1-3, with D unresolved. The CDR3 totals 15 residues. V was shortened by 6 bases and J by 0 bases, with 12 bases between the two germline ends. Germline V gene sequence: CDR1 MNHNS, CDR2 SASEGT. CDR3 nucleotide sequence: TGTGCCAGCAGGCCGACACCAATCTCTGGAAACACCATATATTTT. It yields the protein CASRPTPISGNTIYF.

The chain combines TRBV20-1 with TRBJ2-1; a weak D match, TRBD1 (6 bases). Trimming shortened V by 5 bases and J by 3 bases, and 11 bases separated the two germline ends. The CDR3 contains 13 residues. Germline loops: CDR1 DFQATT, CDR2 SNEGSKA (reference sequence). The CDR3 DNA sequence: TGCAGTGCTGCCCGAGGGGGCTACAATGAGCAGTTCTTC. Translating gives CSAARGGYNEQFF.

This clonotype was seen only once. V and J are TRBV20-1 and TRBJ1-2, with unresolved D. Germline CDR1 DFQATT, CDR2 SNEGSKA (reference sequence). The CDR3 loop spans 13 amino acids. V lost 1 base to trimming and J lost 5 bases, with 11 bases between them. CDR3 sequence reads: CSARVNGWYGYTF. DNA for the CDR3: TGCAGTGCTAGAGTGAACGGGTGGTATGGCTACACCTTC.